Following are 24 T cell receptor beta chains from one sample sequenced in a study of blood T cell repertoires in COVID-19. Using immunoSEQ multiplex PCR, the repertoire was profiled, and TCRdb retains in-frame clones only, with some absent. The sample has some 64,000 clones; approximately 91% are singletons. Sequenced sample: peripheral blood. These receptors were taken from a man aged 45 to 65 with active COVID-19.

This chain links TRBV6-6 with TRBJ1-4; TRBD1 is a possible D gene (5 bases). V dropped 2 bases and J dropped 5 bases, with 9 bases sitting between them. Germline CDR1 is MNHNY and CDR2 is SVGAGI (reference sequence). The CDR3 contains 14 residues. CDR3 in amino acids: CASSYTRQNEKLFF. The CDR3 DNA reads TGTGCCAGCAGTTACACCCGACAGAATGAAAAACTGTTTTTT.

V gene TRBV18 combines with J gene TRBJ1-6; D is ambiguous. The CDR3 covers 13 residues. Trimming removed 2 bases at V and 12 bases at J, with 11 bases between. Per the germline V gene, CDR1 is KGHSH and CDR2 is LQKENI. The CDR3 sequence is CASSPTGGEPLHF. DNA for the CDR3: TGTGCCAGCTCACCAACCGGAGGAGAACCCCTCCACTTT. The variable domain in full, with the rest retrieved from reference TRBV18 and TRBJ1-6, is NAGVMQNPRHLVRRRGQEARLRCSPMKGHSHVYWYRQLPEEGLKFMVYLQKENIIDESGMPKERFSAEFPKEGPSILRIQQVVRGDSAAYFCASSPTGGEPLHFGNGTRLTVT.

The J gene is TRBJ1-2, the V gene TRBV6-5; D uncertain. The CDR3 loop spans 14 amino acids. CDR1 is MNHEY, CDR2 SVGAGI, per germline. V was cut by 4 bases and J by 3 bases, with 12 bases left in between. Here the CDR3 DNA reads TGTGCCAGCAGTTCGCTCCTAGGAGACTATGGCTACACCTTC. Translated: CASSSLLGDYGYTF.

This chain joins TRBV5-5 and TRBJ1-6, with D perhaps matching TRBD1 (5 bases). Trimming took off 2 bases at V and 7 bases at J, with 16 bases between the two ends. Germline V gene lookup returns CDR1 SGHKS and CDR2 YYEKEE (reference sequence). The CDR3 sequence is 16 residues long. CDR3 region: CASSFGPLGGNSPLHF. The CDR3, as DNA: TGTGCCAGCAGCTTCGGCCCCCTGGGGGGGAATTCACCCCTCCACTTT.

This chain joins TRBV4-3 and TRBJ2-3; tentatively, D is TRBD2 (6 bases). The CDR3 sequence is 14 residues long. V lost 1 base, J lost 2 bases, and 7 bases lay in between. Germline values: CDR1 LGHNA, CDR2 YSLEER. As DNA, the CDR3 is TGCGCCAGCAGCCAAGGACTAGACACAGATACGCAGTATTTT. It specifies CASSQGLDTDTQYF.

V is TRBV6-1 and J is TRBJ1-1, with 11 bases identical to TRBD1. After removal of 4 bases from V and 4 bases from J, the junction contained 8 bases not matched to a gene. The CDR3 is 16 amino acids. Germline CDR1 and CDR2: MNHNS and SASEGT. This CDR3 reads CASSAGQGALGTEAFF. CDR3 DNA sequence: TGTGCCAGCAGTGCCGGACAGGGGGCGCTTGGCACTGAAGCTTTCTTT.

The chain's CDR3 is CASSLDRGNTIYF. CDR3 in DNA: TGTGCCAGCAGCCTCGACAGGGGAAACACCATATATTTT. The chain recombines TRBV11-1 with TRBJ1-3, with a tentative D call TRBD1 (6 bases). Germline V gene data show CDR1 as SGHAT and CDR2 as FQDESV (reference sequence). This CDR3 spans 13 amino acids. Trimming removed 5 bases from V and 4 bases from J, with 9 bases in between.

By share, this clone counts as medium-sized. The chain is built from TRBV27 and TRBJ2-3, with TRBD1 matching 10 bases. Germline loops: CDR1 MNHEY, CDR2 SMNVEV (reference sequence). The CDR3 is 16 amino acids. V lost 5 bases and J lost 3; bases outside the gene matches: 8. CDR3 sequence (DNA): TGTGCCAGCAGTCTAAGACAGGGGGCTTGGACAGATACGCAGTATTTT. Amino acid sequence: CASSLRQGAWTDTQYF.

The chain has TRBV12-3 or TRBV12-4 and TRBJ1-2; D possibly corresponds to TRBD1 (5 bases). The CDR3 spans 12 residues. V was pared by 8 bases and J by 8 bases, with 15 bases between. DNA for the CDR3: TGTGCCAGCGCTCGGGGGGGAGGGGGCTACACCTTC. Protein: CASARGGGGYTF.

The J gene is TRBJ2-6, the V gene TRBV15, with 7 bases fitting TRBD2. The V segment lost 3 bases and the J segment 12 bases; nucleotides outside the gene matches: 8. The CDR3 length is 14 residues. Per germline, CDR1 LNHNV and CDR2 YYDKDF (reference sequence). This CDR3 reads CATSRGGTNGVLTF. The CDR3 DNA reads as TGTGCCACCAGCAGGGGAGGGACGAACGGCGTCCTGACTTTC.

The chain recombines TRBV5-1 with TRBJ1-1; a possible D gene is TRBD1 (5 bases). CDR3 length: 14 residues. The germline gives CDR1 SGHRS, CDR2 YFSETQ. V shed 0 bases and J shed 4 bases, with 10 bases lying between them. The CDR3 bases are TGCGCCAGCAGCTTGGACGGGGGAAGCACTGAAGCTTTCTTT. Translated, it gives CASSLDGGSTEAFF.

The chain joins TRBV6-4 to TRBJ1-2, with 7 positions matching TRBD1. Germline V gene data show CDR1 as MRHNA and CDR2 as SNTAGT. The CDR3 extends over 14 amino acids. V gave up 0 bases and J gave up 13 bases; unmatched junction bases: 11. This CDR3 reads CASSDSEQGSDRTF. DNA for the CDR3: TGTGCCAGCAGTGACTCTGAACAGGGGAGCGATCGCACCTTC.

This clone came up once. V and J are TRBV6-6 and TRBJ1-4, with 7 bases lining up with TRBD1. J was trimmed by 8 bases and V by 5 bases; bases with no gene match: 8. CDR1 and CDR2 from the germline V gene are MNHNY and SVGAGI (reference sequence). The CDR3 extends over 14 amino acids. Written as DNA, the CDR3 is TGTGCCAGCAGTCAGGGGGGGTCGGTGGAAAAACTGTTTTTT. This encodes CASSQGGSVEKLFF.

The gene calls are TRBV2 and TRBJ1-2; no reliable D call. Trimming left V 4 bases short and J 6 bases short, with 12 bases between. The germline V gene encodes CDR1 SNHLY and CDR2 FYNNEI. This CDR3 has 13 amino acids. The chain's CDR3 is CASSGPLQNGYTF. DNA for the CDR3: TGTGCCAGCAGTGGGCCCCTACAGAATGGCTACACCTTC. Based on the CDR3 plus reference TRBV2 and TRBJ1-2, the full variable domain is EPEVTQTPSHQVTQMGQEVILRCVPISNHLYFYWYRQILGQKVEFLVSFYNNEISEKSEIFDDQFSVERPDGSNFTLKIRSTKLEDSAMYFCASSGPLQNGYTFGSGTRLTVV.

This sequence joins TRBV21-1 and TRBJ1-4; the table's D gene call, TRBD1, was not cross checked with the DNA. TRBV21-1 is a pseudogene. This CDR3 has 18 amino acids. CDR3 nucleotides: TGTGCCAGCAGCAAAGAAAGTAAGAAGGGACACACTAATGAAAAACTGTTTTTT. Translated, it gives CASSKESKKGHTNEKLFF.

This clone was seen a single time. The chain combines TRBV14 with TRBJ2-5; 8 nucleotides match TRBD2. CDR1 and CDR2 (germline): SGHDN, FVKESK. Trimming at V came to 1 base and at J to 2 bases, leaving 9 bases not matched to a gene. This CDR3 contains 17 residues. The CDR3 DNA reads TGTGCCAGCAGCCAAGGGCCCGGGGGCGGGGGGCAAGAGACCCAGTACTTC. Protein product: CASSQGPGGGGQETQYF.

V gene TRBV11-2 combines with J gene TRBJ2-4; D call uncertain. The CDR3 loop spans 16 amino acids. The V and J ends lost 5 bases and 0 bases respectively, with 14 bases between them. Per the germline V gene, CDR1 is SGHAT and CDR2 is FQNNGV. CDR3 sequence reads: CASSPFRSGAKNIQYF. For the CDR3, the DNA is TGTGCCAGCAGCCCCTTCAGATCGGGAGCCAAAAACATTCAGTACTTC.

The V gene is TRBV6-5, the J gene TRBJ1-2; 7 nucleotides agree with TRBD1. The CDR3 has 13 residues. J was trimmed by 5 bases and V by 6 bases; bases with no gene match: 6. From germline, CDR1 is MNHEY and CDR2 SVGAGI. The CDR3 DNA reads as TGTGCCAGCAGCAGGGACAGCAAGTATGGCTACACCTTC. Translating it yields CASSRDSKYGYTF.

The table lists this clone with a few counts. The J gene is TRBJ1-2, the V gene TRBV4-1, with a possible D match to TRBD1 (6 bases). CDR3 length: 15 residues. Germline V CDR1 and CDR2: MGHRA, YSYEKL. Trimming removed 3 bases at V and 3 bases at J, with 14 bases between. CDR3 sequence: CASSHPNRVDYGYTF. The CDR3 DNA reads as TGCGCCAGCAGCCATCCCAACAGGGTCGACTATGGCTACACCTTC.

The chain is built from TRBV6-2 or TRBV6-3 and TRBJ1-5, with D perhaps matching TRBD1 (6 bases). CDR1 is MNHEY, CDR2 SVGEGT, per germline. Trimming removed 2 bases at V and 0 bases at J, with 23 bases between. The length of the CDR3 is 20 residues. The CDR3 DNA follows: TGTGCCAGCAGTTACACCCGGGGAAGGGGGGGCGTTAATAGCAATCAGCCCCAGCATTTT. It yields the protein CASSYTRGRGGVNSNQPQHF.

The chain uses TRBV5-5 and TRBJ2-4; D gene uncertain. Trimming stripped 1 base from V and 5 bases from J, with 7 bases between. The CDR3 length is 13 residues. Germline CDR1 is SGHKS and CDR2 is YYEKEE (reference sequence). CDR3 nucleotide sequence: TGTGCCAGCAGCTTGAACTACCAAAACATTCAGTACTTC. This gives the protein CASSLNYQNIQYF.

The genes are TRBV6-6 and TRBJ2-3; maybe TRBD1 (6 bases). CDR3 size: 15 residues. Deletions cut 6 bases from V and 1 base from J, with 14 bases between. Germline V gives CDR1 MNHNY, CDR2 SVGAGI (reference sequence). The CDR3 coding sequence is TGTGCCAGCAGACAAAACAGGGCCGGCACAGATACGCAGTATTTT. This sequence encodes CASRQNRAGTDTQYF.

The chain recombines TRBV5-1 with TRBJ1-6; TRBD1 matches 7 bases. Germline V lookup: CDR1 SGHRS, CDR2 YFSETQ. This CDR3 spans 14 amino acids. Trimming took 4 bases from V and 10 from J; bases not matched to a gene: 8. CDR3: CASSDGDRTSPLHF. DNA for the CDR3: TGCGCCAGCAGCGACGGGGACAGAACCTCACCCCTCCACTTT.

CDR3 loop: CASSYSAGGFGYTF. CDR3 nucleotides: TGTGCCAGCAGTTACTCGGCAGGGGGCTTTGGCTACACCTTC. The chain links TRBV6-2 or TRBV6-3 to TRBJ1-2, with 8 bases that match TRBD1. After removal of 0 bases from V and 7 bases from J, the junction contained 4 bases not matched to a gene. The germline CDR1 and CDR2 sequences are MNHEY and SVGEGT. CDR3 length: 14 amino acids.